This TCR beta chain was obtained from a study of OX40 agonist ivuxolimab in advanced cancers. Study background: Mean age about 60 years, range about 23 to 80; nearly 85% male. Eligibility rules accepted prior anti-PD-1, anti-PD-L1 or anti-CTLA-4 therapy, and approximately 40% had some.

Per germline, CDR1 SGHAT and CDR2 FQNNGV. The CDR3 runs to 19 residues. Trimming cost V 1 base and J 0 bases, with 16 bases left between them. Details on this clone: Its antigen remains unknown.

Whole-study results and caveats: Partly responding patients at 0.1-3.0 mg/kg showed some of the smallest clonal expansion. Some patients who did not respond also had low normalized T-cell clonal expansion.

Produced via immunoSEQ multiplex PCR; TCRdb's table is partial and in-frame only. The sample lists tens of thousands of clones, about 80% occurring once. This sequence originates from an adult with an advanced solid tumor such as melanoma, head and neck, liver or kidney cancer. The specimen comprised CD4+ or CD8+ T cells sorted from blood, sampled in a trial of the OX40 agonist ivuxolimab. This chain links TRBV11-2 with TRBJ1-6; tentative D call: TRBD1 (5 bases). In DNA, the CDR3 is TGTGCCAGCAGCTTAGGGGGGGTGGGTTTGAGCTCCTATAATTCACCCCTCCACTTT. Translating it yields CASSLGGVGLSSYNSPLHF.